This T cell receptor beta chain was profiled in a study of shared clonotypes between healthy human individuals. Regarding this clone: Its target is not known.

A deep-level run was used for the assay. Data came from immunoSEQ multiplex PCR; TCRdb stores just in-frame clones and leaves some out. Of roughly 1.4 million clones listed, about 98.5% are singletons. CDR3 length: 17 residues. CDR1 is SGHRS and CDR2 is YFSETQ in the germline V gene. V lost 4 bases and J lost 0, with 19 bases in between. Study observations and caveats: It was only blood that was sampled, and tissue repertoires likely differ. Clonotypes shared by all four sorted-subset donors had higher generation probabilities than non-shared clonotypes. Across a few donors, naive CD4 shared 4.5% to 6%, naive CD8 under 4%, memory CD4 more than 2%, memory CD8 0.4% to 0.5%.

This sequence was found in a man aged 25 to 40 in good health. J is TRBJ1-2 and V is TRBV5-1; tentative D call: TRBD1 (6 bases). The sample taken for sequencing was naive CD4+ T cells sorted from blood. The subset denotes: CD45RA+ positively selected. The CDR3 is CASSKARTDTTNYGYTF. The CDR3 nucleotides are TGCGCCAGCAGCAAGGCAAGGACAGATACTACTAACTATGGCTACACCTTC.